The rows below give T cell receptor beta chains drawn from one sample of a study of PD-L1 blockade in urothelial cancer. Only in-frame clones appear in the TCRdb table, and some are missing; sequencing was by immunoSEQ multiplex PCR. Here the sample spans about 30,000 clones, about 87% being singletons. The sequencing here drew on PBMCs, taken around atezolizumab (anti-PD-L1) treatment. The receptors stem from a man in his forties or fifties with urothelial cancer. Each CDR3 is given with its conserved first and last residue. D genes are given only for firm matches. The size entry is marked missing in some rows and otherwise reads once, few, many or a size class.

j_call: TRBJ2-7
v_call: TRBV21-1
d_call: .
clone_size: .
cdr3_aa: CASSKRREGIYEQYF
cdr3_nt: TGTGCCAGCAGCAAACGGCGGGAGGGTATCTACGAGCAGTACTTC

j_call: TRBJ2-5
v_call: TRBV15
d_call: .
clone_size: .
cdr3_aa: CATGSGVVETQYF
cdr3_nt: TGTGCCACCGGGTCAGGGGTGGTGGAGACCCAGTACTTC

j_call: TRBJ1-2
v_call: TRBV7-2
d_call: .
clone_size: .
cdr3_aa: CASSLPYRGYTF
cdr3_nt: TGTGCCAGTTCGCTACCCTACAGGGGCTACACCTTC

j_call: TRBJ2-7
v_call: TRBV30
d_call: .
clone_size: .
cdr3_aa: CAWGGVEQYF
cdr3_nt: TGTGCCTGGGGCGGGGTTGAGCAGTACTTC

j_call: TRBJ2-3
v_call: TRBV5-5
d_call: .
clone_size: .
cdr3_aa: CASSFPGHSSTDTQYF
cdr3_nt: TGTGCCAGCAGCTTTCCGGGACATTCTAGCACAGATACGCAGTATTTT

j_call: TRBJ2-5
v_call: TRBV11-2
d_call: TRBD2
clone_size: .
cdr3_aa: CASSLPRKSGAGSGETQYF
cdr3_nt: TGTGCCAGCAGCCTGCCCCGAAAGAGCGGGGCTGGGAGTGGGGAGACCCAGTACTTC

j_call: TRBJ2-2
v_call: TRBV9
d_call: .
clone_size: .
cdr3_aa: CASSSGQNTGELFF
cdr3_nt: TGTGCCAGCAGCTCCGGACAGAACACCGGGGAGCTGTTTTTT

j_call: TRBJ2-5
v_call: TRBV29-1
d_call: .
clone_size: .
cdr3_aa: CSVNPSIGGTTTQYF
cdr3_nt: TGCAGCGTAAACCCTTCCATCGGAGGCACCACGACCCAGTACTTC

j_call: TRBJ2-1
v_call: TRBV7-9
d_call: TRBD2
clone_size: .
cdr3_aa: CASSLAGTSVNNEQFF
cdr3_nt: TGTGCCAGCAGCTTAGCCGGGACTAGCGTCAACAATGAGCAGTTCTTC

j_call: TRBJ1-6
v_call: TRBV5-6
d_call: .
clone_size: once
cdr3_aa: CASSTYRVSDNSPLHF
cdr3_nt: TGTGCCAGCAGCACCTACAGGGTGAGTGACAATTCACCCCTCCACTTT

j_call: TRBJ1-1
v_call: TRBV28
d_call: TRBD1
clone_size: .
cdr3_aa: CASSFRQGAPTEAFF
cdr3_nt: TGTGCCAGCAGTTTCCGACAGGGGGCGCCCACTGAAGCTTTCTTT

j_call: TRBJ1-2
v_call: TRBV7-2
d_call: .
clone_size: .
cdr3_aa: CASSFLTGEGGYTF
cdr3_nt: TGTGCCAGCAGCTTTCTTACAGGCGAAGGGGGCTACACCTTC

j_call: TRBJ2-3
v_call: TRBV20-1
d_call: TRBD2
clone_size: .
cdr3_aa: CSAGLADTQYF
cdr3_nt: TGCAGTGCTGGACTAGCAGATACGCAGTATTTT

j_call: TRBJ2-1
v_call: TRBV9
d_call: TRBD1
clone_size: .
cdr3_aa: CASSSPGTGGFLHEQFF
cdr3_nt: TGTGCCAGCAGCTCACCCGGGACAGGGGGCTTCTTGCATGAGCAGTTCTTC

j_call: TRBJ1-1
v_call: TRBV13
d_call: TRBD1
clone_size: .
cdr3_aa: CASSLGQDRGNTEAFF
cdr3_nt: TGTGCCAGCAGCTTAGGCCAGGACAGGGGGAACACTGAAGCTTTCTTT

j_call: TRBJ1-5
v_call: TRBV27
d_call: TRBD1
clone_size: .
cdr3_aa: CASKNRGSPDQPQHF
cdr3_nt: TGTGCCAGCAAAAACAGGGGGTCCCCCGATCAGCCCCAGCATTTT

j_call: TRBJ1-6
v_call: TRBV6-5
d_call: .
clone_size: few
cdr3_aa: CASSMLGQNNSPLHF
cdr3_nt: TGTGCCAGCAGCATGCTGGGACAAAATAATTCACCCCTCCACTTT

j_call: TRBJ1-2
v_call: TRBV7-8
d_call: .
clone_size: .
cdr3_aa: CASSLDRVYGYTF
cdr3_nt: TGTGCCAGCAGCTTAGACAGGGTCTATGGCTACACCTTC

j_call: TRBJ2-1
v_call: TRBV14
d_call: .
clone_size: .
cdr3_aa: CASSPLSASSYNEQFF
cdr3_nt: TGTGCCAGCAGCCCCCTAAGCGCGAGCTCCTACAATGAGCAGTTCTTC